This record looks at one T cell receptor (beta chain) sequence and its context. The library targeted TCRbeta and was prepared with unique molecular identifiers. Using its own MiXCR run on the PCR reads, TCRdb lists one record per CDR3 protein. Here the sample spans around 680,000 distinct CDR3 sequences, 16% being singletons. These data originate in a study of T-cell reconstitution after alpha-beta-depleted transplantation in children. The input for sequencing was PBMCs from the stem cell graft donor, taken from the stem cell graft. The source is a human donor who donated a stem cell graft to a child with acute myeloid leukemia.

CDR3 bases: TGCGCCAGCAGCTTGTGGAATGGATTCTCTGGGGCCAACGTCCTGACTTTC. This encodes CASSLWNGFSGANVLTF. This rearrangement joins TRBV5-1 to TRBJ2-6; unclear D gene. The CDR3 sequence is 17 residues long. The germline V gene encodes CDR1 SGHRS and CDR2 YFSETQ. Deletions cut 1 base from V and 0 bases from J, with 11 bases between.